A single sample is the source of the 12 T cell receptor beta chains below, sequenced in a study of CD8+CD57+ T cells in acquired aplastic anemia. Genomic DNA provided the template from which TCR beta VDJ and CDR3 profiles were obtained. TCRdb recomputed calls from the reads with MiXCR, one row per CDR3 protein. The table includes 150,000 to 200,000 distinct CDR3 sequences, around 60% detected once. Sequenced material: sorted CD4+, CD8+, or CD8+CD57+ T cells (not recorded which) from PBMCs. Receptors originate from a human donor in good health.

There are a few counts of this clonotype. This sequence joins TRBV20-1 and TRBJ2-7; D possibly uses TRBD1 or TRBD2 (6 bases each). The V and J ends lost 3 bases and 3 bases respectively, with 12 bases between them. Per germline, CDR1 DFQATT and CDR2 SNEGSKA (reference sequence). This CDR3 comprises 13 residues. This CDR3 is CSASRGAHYEQYF. The CDR3 coding sequence is TGCAGTGCTAGTAGGGGGGCACACTACGAGCAGTACTTC.

The chain couples TRBV10-2 to TRBJ1-2, with 8 positions matching TRBD1. J lost 2 bases, V lost 7 bases, and 6 bases had no gene match. The CDR3 is 14 amino acids. In germline, CDR1 is WSHSY, CDR2 SAAADI. The CDR3 DNA follows: TGCGCCAGCAAGCCCAGGGGGCGCAACTATGGCTACACCTTC. This sequence encodes CASKPRGRNYGYTF.

V gene TRBV10-3 combines with J gene TRBJ1-6; D not resolved. This CDR3 has 14 residues. Germline CDR1 ENHRY, CDR2 SYGVKD. The ends were cut back, 4 bases at V and 5 bases at J, with 9 bases in the middle. The CDR3: CAISAPDDNSPLHF. Here the CDR3 DNA reads TGTGCCATCAGTGCTCCGGACGATAATTCACCCCTCCACTTT.

This clonotype was counted once. CDR3 sequence: CASSGSGGGYEQYF. The DNA of the CDR3 is TGTGCCAGCAGCGGGAGCGGGGGGGGCTACGAGCAGTACTTC. The V call is TRBV7-9, the J call TRBJ2-7; 10 nucleotides agree with TRBD2. The germline CDR1 and CDR2 sequences are SEHNR and FQNEAQ (reference sequence). The CDR3 length is 14 residues. Germline trimming cut 5 bases from V and 3 bases from J; bases unmatched to any gene: 4.

This clonotype has only a few counts. The CDR3 DNA reads TGTGCCAGCAGCGTAGGGACACTCCCCCAAGAGACCCAGTACTTC. Amino acid sequence: CASSVGTLPQETQYF. The gene calls are TRBV9 and TRBJ2-5, with a tentative D call TRBD1 (5 bases). There are 15 residues in the CDR3. Germline V gene sequence: CDR1 SGDLS, CDR2 YYNGEE. Trimming shortened V by 0 bases and J by 1 base, and 10 bases separated the two germline ends.

The chain carries TRBV7-6 and TRBJ2-7; D uncertain. This CDR3 is 13 amino acids long. V gave up 5 bases and J gave up 2 bases, with 10 bases separating them. The germline V gene has CDR1 SGHVS and CDR2 FNYEAQ. CDR3 loop: CASSDRRTYEQYF. The CDR3 bases are TGTGCCAGCAGCGACCGCCGTACCTACGAGCAGTACTTC.

This clonotype was seen a handful of times. The V and J genes are TRBV10-2 and TRBJ1-4; a possible D gene is TRBD1 (6 bases). This CDR3 comprises 17 residues. In germline, CDR1 is WSHSY, CDR2 SAAADI. Trimming shortened V by 3 bases and J by 0 bases, and 14 bases separated the two germline ends. The CDR3 sequence is CASSDVGRGATNEKLFF. The CDR3 DNA is TGCGCCAGCAGTGATGTTGGGAGGGGGGCAACTAATGAAAAACTGTTTTTT.

Of note for this clonotype: This may come from a read error, since a much larger clone is one base off. This sequence joins TRBV7-6 and TRBJ2-1, with TRBD1 matching 11 bases. In germline, CDR1 is SGHVS, CDR2 FNYEAQ. This CDR3 has 15 residues. The CDR3 DNA is TGTGCCAGCAGCTTCGGACAGGGGGCGTTTAATGGGCAGTTCTTC. It encodes CASSFGQGAFNGQFF.

The chain joins TRBV15 to TRBJ1-4, with a possible D match to TRBD1 (5 bases). The CDR3 has 16 residues. Germline CDR1 and CDR2: LNHNV and YYDKDF (reference sequence). Trimming removed 0 bases from V and 4 bases from J, with 12 bases in between. The CDR3 sequence: CATSRDGDLGNEKLFF. CDR3 sequence (DNA): TGTGCCACCAGCAGAGATGGGGACTTGGGTAATGAAAAACTGTTTTTT. Full variable domain (remainder filled in from reference TRBV15 and TRBJ1-4): DAMVIQNPRYQVTQFGKPVTLSCSQTLNHNVMYWYQQKSSQAPKLLFHYYDKDFNNEADTPDNFQSRRPNTSFCFLDIRSPGLGDTAMYLCATSRDGDLGNEKLFFGSGTQLSVL.

V is TRBV5-1 and J is TRBJ2-5, with 7 bases matching TRBD1. The CDR3 length is 14 residues. CDR1 is SGHRS and CDR2 is YFSETQ in the germline V gene. V shed 5 bases and J 1 base; nucleotides not matched to a gene: 5. CDR3 loop: CASSQGQRQETQYF. CDR3 sequence (DNA): TGCGCCAGCAGTCAGGGACAGCGCCAAGAGACCCAGTACTTC.

The chain combines TRBV7-2 with TRBJ2-7, with 8 bases identical to TRBD1. After removal of 5 bases from V and 2 bases from J, the junction contained 8 bases not matched to a gene. The CDR3 consists of 15 residues. CDR1 SGHTA and CDR2 FQGNSA come from the germline V gene. The CDR3 coding sequence is TGTGCCAGCAGCCAAAGGGACAGGTTAACCTACGAGCAGTACTTC. The encoded protein is CASSQRDRLTYEQYF.

CDR3 residues: CSVLRVGEQFF. CDR3 nucleotides: TGCAGCGTTTTGCGCGTGGGTGAGCAGTTCTTC. The chain employs TRBV29-1 and TRBJ2-7; D ambiguous. The DNA end is a closer match to TRBJ2-1, so the J assignment may be wrong. CDR3 length: 11 amino acids. CDR1 SQVTM and CDR2 ANQGSEA come from the germline V gene.